These T cell receptor beta chains were read from a single sample in a study of blood T cells in healthy people across ages. TCRdb used MiXCR to reprocess the 5' RACE reads, holding one entry per CDR3 protein. The table records fewer than 950,000 distinct CDR3 sequences, roughly 50% of them present only once. Sequencing input: blood. The receptors derive from a man older than 75 in good health. CDR3s include the opening cysteine and the closing phenylalanine or tryptophan. The D gene is left open where the match is weak. Only part of the rows carry a size: once, few, many, or a class if the clone is expanded.

CDR3 protein: CAISERASGANVLTF; CDR3 DNA: TGTGCCATCAGTGAGAGGGCCTCTGGGGCCAACGTCCTGACTTTC; J gene: TRBJ2-6; V gene: TRBV10-3; clone size: .; D gene: .
CDR3 protein: CASSWDRVYGYTF; CDR3 DNA: TGTGCCAGCAGTTGGGACAGGGTGTATGGCTACACCTTC; J gene: TRBJ1-2; V gene: TRBV12-3/TRBV12-4; clone size: few; D gene: TRBD1
CDR3 protein: CASSLRREVVEQFF; CDR3 DNA: TGTGCCAGCAGCTTAAGGCGGGAGGTAGTCGAGCAGTTCTTC; J gene: TRBJ2-1; V gene: TRBV7-9; clone size: .; D gene: TRBD2
CDR3 protein: CSASSGDLLAKNIQYF; CDR3 DNA: TGCAGTGCTAGCAGCGGAGACTTACTAGCCAAAAACATTCAGTACTTC; J gene: TRBJ2-4; V gene: TRBV20-1; clone size: few; D gene: .
CDR3 protein: CASSPGTARVETQYF; CDR3 DNA: TGTGCCAGCAGCCCGGGGACAGCACGGGTAGAGACCCAGTACTTC; J gene: TRBJ2-5; V gene: TRBV11-2; clone size: .; D gene: TRBD1
CDR3 protein: CASSFSPTLHNEQFF; CDR3 DNA: TGTGCCAGCAGCTTTTCCCCTACTCTCCACAATGAGCAGTTCTTC; J gene: TRBJ2-1; V gene: TRBV7-2; clone size: .; D gene: .
CDR3 protein: CASSLGAGRVSYEQYF; CDR3 DNA: TGCGCCAGCAGCTTGGGGGCAGGACGGGTCTCCTACGAGCAGTACTTC; J gene: TRBJ2-7; V gene: TRBV5-1; clone size: .; D gene: .
CDR3 protein: CSARLETGPYNEQFF; CDR3 DNA: TGCAGTGCTAGATTAGAAACAGGCCCCTACAATGAGCAGTTCTTC; J gene: TRBJ2-1; V gene: TRBV20-1; clone size: .; D gene: .
CDR3 protein: CASSDYRGREYGYTF; CDR3 DNA: TGTGCCAGCAGCGATTACAGGGGGCGCGAGTATGGCTACACCTTC; J gene: TRBJ1-2; V gene: TRBV25-1; clone size: .; D gene: TRBD1
CDR3 protein: CSATHGLAGGGRYAYF; CDR3 DNA: TGCAGTGCTACTCACGGACTAGCGGGAGGTGGGAGATACGCGTATTTT; J gene: TRBJ2-3; V gene: TRBV20-1; clone size: few; D gene: TRBD2
CDR3 protein: CASSLQGAYYGYTF; CDR3 DNA: TGTGCCAGCAGTTTGCAGGGGGCGTATTATGGCTACACCTTC; J gene: TRBJ1-2; V gene: TRBV12-3/TRBV12-4; clone size: .; D gene: TRBD1
CDR3 protein: CASSLEGQKDYEQYF; CDR3 DNA: TGCGCCAGCAGCTTGGAAGGACAGAAGGACTACGAGCAGTACTTC; J gene: TRBJ2-7; V gene: TRBV5-1; clone size: once; D gene: .
CDR3 protein: CSVGTGAYNEQYF; CDR3 DNA: TGCAGCGTTGGGACAGGGGCGTACAATGAGCAGTACTTC; J gene: TRBJ2-7; V gene: TRBV29-1; clone size: .; D gene: TRBD1
CDR3 protein: CASSSVREYGYTF; CDR3 DNA: TGTGCCAGCAGCTCCGTGAGGGAGTATGGCTACACCTTC; J gene: TRBJ1-2; V gene: TRBV11-2; clone size: once; D gene: .
CDR3 protein: CASRLDSGSLYGYTF; CDR3 DNA: TGCGCCAGCAGGTTGGACAGCGGATCTTTGTACGGCTACACCTTC; J gene: TRBJ1-2; V gene: TRBV5-1; clone size: .; D gene: .
CDR3 protein: CAGSREQGRGGDTQYF; CDR3 DNA: TGTGCCGGCAGCCGGGAGCAGGGGCGAGGAGGAGATACGCAGTATTTT; J gene: TRBJ2-3; V gene: TRBV5-5; clone size: once; D gene: .
CDR3 protein: CASGKDRLAGGFDTQYF; CDR3 DNA: TGTGCCAGCGGGAAGGATAGGCTAGCGGGAGGTTTTGATACGCAGTATTTT; J gene: TRBJ2-3; V gene: TRBV27; clone size: .; D gene: TRBD2
CDR3 protein: CASSQVRLGTGELFF; CDR3 DNA: TGTGCCAGCAGCCAAGTTCGACTTGGCACCGGGGAGCTGTTTTTT; J gene: TRBJ2-2; V gene: TRBV14; clone size: .; D gene: .
CDR3 protein: CASSPLAATKNEQFF; CDR3 DNA: TGCGCCAGCAGCCCCCTGGCGGCCACGAAGAATGAGCAGTTCTTC; J gene: TRBJ2-1; V gene: TRBV5-1; clone size: few; D gene: .
CDR3 protein: CASSLGTLANYGYTF; CDR3 DNA: TGTGCCAGCAGCCTCGGGACACTAGCTAACTATGGCTACACCTTC; J gene: TRBJ1-2; V gene: TRBV5-5; clone size: .; D gene: .
CDR3 protein: CASSGSSTWYEQYF; CDR3 DNA: TGTGCCAGCAGCGGGTCGAGTACTTGGTACGAGCAGTACTTC; J gene: TRBJ2-7; V gene: TRBV7-2; clone size: many; D gene: .
CDR3 protein: CARSCRDGDYEQYF; CDR3 DNA: TGTGCCCGCAGTTGCCGGGACGGGGACTACGAGCAGTACTTC; J gene: TRBJ2-7; V gene: TRBV6-8; clone size: .; D gene: .
CDR3 protein: CASQSWGSLDEQYF; CDR3 DNA: TGTGCCAGTCAATCGTGGGGGTCTCTCGACGAGCAGTACTTC; J gene: TRBJ2-7; V gene: TRBV6-5; clone size: .; D gene: .
CDR3 protein: CASSPTLSGRADEQYF; CDR3 DNA: TGTGCCAGCAGTCCCACCCTTAGCGGGAGGGCCGACGAGCAGTACTTC; J gene: TRBJ2-7; V gene: TRBV27; clone size: .; D gene: TRBD2
CDR3 protein: CSVGGTPLSGPQHF; CDR3 DNA: TGCAGCGTCGGCGGGACCCCCTTGAGCGGCCCCCAGCATTTT; J gene: TRBJ1-5; V gene: TRBV29-1; clone size: .; D gene: .
CDR3 protein: CASSLLKTYQETQYF; CDR3 DNA: TGTGCCAGCAGCTTACTAAAAACGTACCAAGAGACCCAGTACTTC; J gene: TRBJ2-5; V gene: TRBV7-9; clone size: .; D gene: .
CDR3 protein: CASSHGSGANVLTF; CDR3 DNA: TGTGCCAGCAGCCACGGTTCTGGGGCCAACGTCCTGACTTTC; J gene: TRBJ2-6; V gene: TRBV3-1; clone size: .; D gene: .
CDR3 protein: CASKSSGGTYEQYF; CDR3 DNA: TGTGCCAGCAAGTCTAGCGGGGGCACCTACGAGCAGTACTTC; J gene: TRBJ2-7; V gene: TRBV12-3/TRBV12-4; clone size: .; D gene: TRBD2
CDR3 protein: CASSRGLAGGSETQYF; CDR3 DNA: TGTGCCAGCAGCAGGGGACTAGCGGGAGGGTCCGAGACCCAGTACTTC; J gene: TRBJ2-5; V gene: TRBV5-4; clone size: few; D gene: TRBD2
CDR3 protein: CSARGRGKAKNIQYF; CDR3 DNA: TGCAGTGCTAGGGGCAGGGGCAAAGCCAAAAACATTCAGTACTTC; J gene: TRBJ2-4; V gene: TRBV20-1; clone size: few; D gene: .
CDR3 protein: CASRQQGGDGYTF; CDR3 DNA: TGTGCCAGCAGACAACAGGGCGGTGATGGCTACACCTTC; J gene: TRBJ1-2; V gene: TRBV2; clone size: .; D gene: .
CDR3 protein: CASSHVERDTQYF; CDR3 DNA: TGCGCCAGCAGCCACGTAGAAAGGGATACGCAGTATTTT; J gene: TRBJ2-3; V gene: TRBV4-1; clone size: few; D gene: .
CDR3 protein: CSAPGVFHRYAYF; CDR3 DNA: TGCAGTGCTCCCGGGGTATTTCACAGATACGCGTATTTT; J gene: TRBJ2-3; V gene: TRBV20-1; clone size: .; D gene: .
CDR3 protein: CASMRWGKTYEQYF; CDR3 DNA: TGTGCCAGCATGCGGTGGGGAAAGACCTACGAGCAGTACTTC; J gene: TRBJ2-7; V gene: TRBV7-9; clone size: many; D gene: .
CDR3 protein: CASSLLGGANEQFF; CDR3 DNA: TGTGCCAGCAGCTTATTGGGGGGGGCAAATGAGCAGTTCTTC; J gene: TRBJ2-1; V gene: TRBV7-3; clone size: few; D gene: .
CDR3 protein: CASSLLGPGGTLAKNIQYF; CDR3 DNA: TGTGCCAGCAGTTTATTGGGTCCGGGGGGGACCTTAGCCAAAAACATTCAGTACTTC; J gene: TRBJ2-4; V gene: TRBV12-3/TRBV12-4; clone size: .; D gene: TRBD2
CDR3 protein: CASSFYPVGSMSDTQYF; CDR3 DNA: TGTGCCAGCAGCTTCTACCCAGTGGGTTCCATGTCAGATACGCAGTATTTT; J gene: TRBJ2-3; V gene: TRBV7-3; clone size: .; D gene: .
CDR3 protein: CASSLFSMYQGSVNSPLHF; CDR3 DNA: TGTGCCAGCAGTTTATTCTCCATGTACCAGGGTTCTGTTAATTCACCCCTCCACTTT; J gene: TRBJ1-6; V gene: TRBV27; clone size: .; D gene: .
CDR3 protein: CASSHPGGREYNEQFF; CDR3 DNA: TGTGCCAGCAGCCACCCCGGGGGGCGTGAGTACAATGAGCAGTTCTTC; J gene: TRBJ2-1; V gene: TRBV3-1; clone size: .; D gene: .
CDR3 protein: CASSRTGRGDTQYF; CDR3 DNA: TGTGCCAGCAGCCGAACCGGGAGGGGGGATACGCAGTATTTT; J gene: TRBJ2-3; V gene: TRBV11-2; clone size: few; D gene: TRBD2
CDR3 protein: CASMERTGWQFF; CDR3 DNA: TGTGCCAGCATGGAGAGAACAGGGTGGCAGTTCTTC; J gene: TRBJ2-1; V gene: TRBV2; clone size: .; D gene: .
CDR3 protein: CSARGGSGNEQFF; CDR3 DNA: TGCAGTGCTAGAGGCGGGAGCGGCAATGAGCAGTTCTTC; J gene: TRBJ2-1; V gene: TRBV20-1; clone size: .; D gene: TRBD2
CDR3 protein: CASSVGVSWGYTF; CDR3 DNA: TGCGCCAGCAGCGTGGGGGTCAGCTGGGGCTACACCTTC; J gene: TRBJ1-2; V gene: TRBV5-1; clone size: .; D gene: .
CDR3 protein: CASSPYGTGVGYEQYF; CDR3 DNA: TGTGCCAGCAGTCCCTATGGGACAGGGGTTGGGTACGAGCAGTACTTC; J gene: TRBJ2-7; V gene: TRBV27; clone size: .; D gene: TRBD1
CDR3 protein: CASIIGIAGEGGEQYF; CDR3 DNA: TGTGCCAGCATAATTGGGATAGCGGGAGAGGGTGGCGAGCAGTACTTC; J gene: TRBJ2-7; V gene: TRBV7-8; clone size: .; D gene: TRBD2